One sample yielded the 17 T cell receptor beta chains listed below, sequenced in a study of T cell changes during pregnancy in multiple sclerosis (dated by TCRdb to between 2018 and 2020). Libraries were constructed by the immunoSEQ multiplex PCR assay. TCRdb obtained this table from immuneACCESS and retained in-frame rearrangements with V and J assigned. These tables miss some clones; where compared with another copy, unresolved V genes account for less than half of the shortfall, and the remainder is unexplained. For this sample the table gives 50,000 to 65,000 clones, of which about 92% were detected only once. 3% to 3.5% of the sample rests with the top ten. The source was CD8+ T cells from peripheral blood mononuclear cells, collected before pregnancy. These receptors originate from a female donor with multiple sclerosis, enrolled in a pregnancy study.

This chain links TRBV4-3 with TRBJ1-2; 8 nucleotides align to TRBD1. The germline CDR1 and CDR2 sequences are LGHNA and YSLEER. The V and J ends lost 3 bases and 5 bases, in that order; junction bases with no gene match: 8. This CDR3 region has 15 residues. CDR3 region: CASSQFRGPSYGYTF. Here the CDR3 DNA reads TGCGCCAGCAGCCAGTTCAGGGGGCCCTCTTATGGCTACACCTTC.

The rearrangement links TRBV4-3 to TRBJ1-6; D is unclear. Germline V lookup: CDR1 LGHNA, CDR2 YSLEER. Trimming removed 1 base from V and 8 bases from J, with 12 bases in between. This CDR3 is built from 15 residues. The CDR3 DNA reads TGCGCCAGCAGCCAAGGATGGAGGGCTGATTCACCCCTCCACTTT. As protein: CASSQGWRADSPLHF.

The chain joins TRBV4-3 to TRBJ1-3, with 7 bases matching TRBD1. V trimming: 4 bases; J trimming: 1 base; junction bases outside the gene matches: 4. The CDR3 runs to 15 residues. CDR1 and CDR2 (germline): LGHNA, YSLEER. The CDR3 coding sequence is TGCGCCAGCAGCCCCGGGACAGCTTCTGGAAACACCATATATTTT. Protein sequence: CASSPGTASGNTIYF.

This chain's CDR3 is CASSSGQTMDYTF. The CDR3 nucleotides read TGTGCCAGCAGCTCCGGGCAGACTATGGACTACACCTTC. The chain employs TRBV5-5 and TRBJ1-2, with D unresolved. The germline V and J ends were trimmed by 3 bases and 10 bases, with 16 bases remaining between them. The germline CDR1 and CDR2 sequences are SGHKS and YYEKEE (reference sequence). The CDR3 sequence is 13 residues long. The full variable domain, its missing parts supplied by reference TRBV5-5 and TRBJ1-2, is DAGVTQSPTHLIKTRGQQVTLRCSPISGHKSVSWYQQVLGQGPQFIFQYYEKEERGRGNFPDRFSARQFPNYSSELNVNALLLGDSALYLCASSSGQTMDYTFGSGTRLTVV.

This chain joins TRBV27 and TRBJ2-7; unclear D gene. There are 12 residues in the CDR3. V lost 5 bases and J 1 base, leaving 6 bases between the germline ends. Germline CDR1 is MNHEY and CDR2 is SMNVEV (reference sequence). This CDR3 reads CASSPSSYEQYF. The CDR3 DNA sequence: TGTGCCAGCAGTCCCAGTTCCTACGAGCAGTACTTC.

The rearrangement links TRBV7-2 to TRBJ1-1, with D possibly TRBD1 on 5 matching bases. Germline CDR1 and CDR2: SGHTA and FQGNSA. CDR3 length: 15 residues. V lost 5 bases and J lost 5, with 18 bases in between. CDR3 region: CASSLFPGGGTEAFF. The CDR3 bases are TGTGCCAGCAGCCTATTCCCTGGGGGGGGGACTGAAGCTTTCTTT.

The V and J genes are TRBV4-2 and TRBJ2-7, with D possibly TRBD1 on 6 matching bases. V lost 4 bases and J lost 3, with 7 bases in between. CDR3 length: 12 residues. CDR1 and CDR2 from the germline V gene are LGHNA and YNFKEQ. The CDR3 is CASSLDSYEQYF. The DNA for the CDR3 is TGTGCCAGCAGCCTGGACAGCTACGAGCAGTACTTC.

A word on this clone: A much larger clone differs by one base, so this may be a read error. Within the sample, other DNA sequences also encode this same CDR3. The chain has TRBV6-4 and TRBJ2-3; the match to TRBD2 covers 9 bases. In germline, CDR1 is MRHNA, CDR2 SNTAGT. The CDR3 extends over 15 amino acids. CDR3 region: CASSAAGGQGDTQYF. The CDR3 DNA reads TGTGCTAGCAGTGCCGCGGGGGGGCAGGGAGATACGCAGTATTTT.

The V and J genes are TRBV9 and TRBJ2-7; 8 nucleotides agree with TRBD1. Trimming removed 4 bases from V and 3 bases from J; junction bases left unmatched: 9. This CDR3 has 15 residues. Germline loops: CDR1 SGDLS, CDR2 YYNGEE. In nucleotides, the CDR3 is TGTGCCAGCAGCATCACCGGGACAGGCAGCTACGAGCAGTACTTC. It encodes CASSITGTGSYEQYF.

The chain combines TRBV30 with TRBJ2-3; 7 nucleotides line up with TRBD2. Germline V CDR1 and CDR2: GTSNPN, SVGIG (reference sequence). V shed 1 base, J shed 0 bases, and the junction held 7 bases outside the gene matches. The CDR3 covers 16 residues. The CDR3 sequence is CAWSANGGLSTDTQYF. The CDR3 region has the DNA TGTGCCTGGAGTGCAAACGGGGGACTAAGCACAGATACGCAGTATTTT.

The chain has TRBV7-3 and TRBJ2-7; 8 bases are a match to TRBD1. Germline assignment: CDR1 SGHTA and CDR2 FQGTGA. Trimming cost V 1 base and J 3 bases; bases outside gene matches: 2. The CDR3 has 14 residues. This CDR3 is CASSLSTGGYEQYF. In DNA, the CDR3 is TGTGCCAGCAGCTTAAGTACAGGGGGCTACGAGCAGTACTTC.

The chain has TRBV6-6 and TRBJ2-3; 12 nucleotides align to TRBD2. This CDR3 has 14 residues. Per the germline V gene, CDR1 is MNHNY and CDR2 is SVGAGI (reference sequence). V lost 4 bases to trimming and J lost 5 bases; unmatched junction nucleotides: 1. In nucleotides, the CDR3 is TGTGCCAGCAGTTTACTAGCGGGGGGAGATACGCAGTATTTT. This gives the protein CASSLLAGGDTQYF.

The J gene is TRBJ2-4, the V gene TRBV18; no clear D gene. CDR1 KGHSH and CDR2 LQKENI come from the germline V gene. This CDR3 region has 13 residues. The V end lost 0 bases, the J end lost 5 bases, and 5 bases lay between the germline ends. CDR3 residues: CASSPPEENIQYF. In DNA form, the CDR3 reads TGTGCCAGCTCACCACCCGAGGAAAACATTCAGTACTTC.

This clone was seen more than once but under ten times. The chain uses TRBV23-1 and TRBJ2-3; the D gene is possibly TRBD1 (6 bases). TRBV23-1 counts as an open reading frame of uncertain function. This CDR3 is built from 17 residues. Trimming pared 0 bases from V and 2 bases from J, leaving 15 bases between. The DNA of the CDR3 is TGCGCCAGCAGTCAATCGCACAGGGTGAACCTCACAGATACGCAGTATTTT. Its protein is CASSQSHRVNLTDTQYF.

The chain carries TRBV4-1 and TRBJ2-7, with 8 bases that match TRBD2. Germline-derived CDR1 and CDR2 are MGHRA and YSYEKL. V was clipped by 1 base and J by 2 bases; unmatched bases: 1. The CDR3 runs 14 residues. The CDR3, as DNA: TGCGCCAGCAGCCAAGGTAGCGGGGCCTACGAGCAGTACTTC. As protein: CASSQGSGAYEQYF.

This chain uses TRBV6-6 with TRBJ2-2; 7 bases fit TRBD2. Germline V gene lookup returns CDR1 MNHNY and CDR2 SVGAGI (reference sequence). The CDR3 has 16 amino acids. J was trimmed by 5 bases and V by 0 bases; bases with no gene match: 6. CDR3 in amino acids: CASSYSEGRETGELFF. The CDR3 nucleotides are TGTGCCAGCAGTTACTCTGAGGGGAGGGAGACCGGGGAGCTGTTTTTT.

This chain joins TRBV6-6 and TRBJ2-3, with D possibly TRBD2 on 5 matching bases. This CDR3 has 12 amino acids. The V end lost 7 bases, the J end lost 6 bases, and 11 bases lay between the germline ends. Germline CDR1 and CDR2: MNHNY and SVGAGI (reference sequence). The CDR3 DNA sequence: TGTGCCAGCACACCGCCGGGGGATACGCAGTATTTT. Translation gives CASTPPGDTQYF.